This T cell receptor beta chain originates from a study of blood T cell repertoires in COVID-19. About the study: Samples of COVID-19 (acute and convalescent) were obtained from the United States, Italy and Spain. T cells, B-cell-depleted T cells, or PBMCs supplied cDNA or gDNA.

In the original processing: Estimates of nucleated cell counts were drawn from the amplification of reference gene primers. Only in-frame clones appear in the TCRdb table, and some are missing; sequencing was by immunoSEQ multiplex PCR. Clone size and the V and J calls come from that table; the DNA yielded D and trimming. The sample lists over 350,000 clones, around 89% seen once, with roughly 4% in the top ten. V shed 2 bases, J shed 0 bases, and the junction held 4 bases outside the gene matches. CDR1 is LNHDA, CDR2 SQIVND, per germline (reference sequence). The CDR3 spans 16 residues. The sequenced sample was peripheral blood. This sequence was found in a woman in her 30s with acute or convalescent COVID-19. The chain is built from TRBV19 and TRBJ2-7; TRBD2 matches 10 bases. CDR3 sequence reads: CASSISSGGYSYEQYF. CDR3 nucleotide sequence: TGTGCCAGTAGTATATCTAGCGGGGGATACTCCTACGAGCAGTACTTC.